The clone carrying this T cell receptor (beta chain) was observed a handful of times. Antigen specificity is unknown. Amplified TCR beta CDR3 regions derived from RNA transcripts. A first-round RT-PCR of the TCR CDR3 used the HTBI primer set. MiXCR, run by TCRdb on the multiplex PCR reads, gives a single entry per CDR3 protein. Among fewer than 700,000 distinct CDR3 sequences, more than 15% were seen once, and the ten largest hold 15% to 20%. The sample belongs to a study of T cells in Graves' hyperthyroidism and ophthalmopathy. Study-level findings and limits: Separating ophthalmopathy from stable hyperthyroidism was achieved by a 13 V-J model.

V lost 5 bases to trimming and J lost 8 bases, with 18 bases between them. The CDR3 contains 15 residues. Germline loops: CDR1 SGHTA, CDR2 FQGNSA. The sequence was obtained from a woman aged 18-29 years with Graves' ophthalmopathy. Sequences were obtained from blood. The chain employs TRBV7-2 and TRBJ2-2; the D is unclear. The CDR3 region has the DNA TGTGCCAGCAGCCAAGATGGGCAGCTCGGGGGGGAGCTGTTTTTT. Its translation: CASSQDGQLGGELFF.